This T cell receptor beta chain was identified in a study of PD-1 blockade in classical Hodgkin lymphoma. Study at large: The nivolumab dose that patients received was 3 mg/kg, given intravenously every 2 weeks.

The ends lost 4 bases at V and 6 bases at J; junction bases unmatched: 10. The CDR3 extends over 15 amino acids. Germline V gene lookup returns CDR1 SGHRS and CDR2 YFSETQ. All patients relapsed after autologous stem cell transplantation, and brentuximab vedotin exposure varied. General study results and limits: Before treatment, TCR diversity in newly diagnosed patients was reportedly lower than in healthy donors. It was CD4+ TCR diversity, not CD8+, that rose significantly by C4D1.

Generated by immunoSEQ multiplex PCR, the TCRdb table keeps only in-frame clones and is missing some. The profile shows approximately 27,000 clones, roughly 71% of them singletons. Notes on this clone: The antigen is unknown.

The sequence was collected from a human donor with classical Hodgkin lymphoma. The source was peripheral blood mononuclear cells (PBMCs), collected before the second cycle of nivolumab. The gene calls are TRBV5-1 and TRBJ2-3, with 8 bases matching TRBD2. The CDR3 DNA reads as TGCGCCAGCAGCCCCGGGGGGGCCGGGTCGGATACGCAGTATTTT. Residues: CASSPGGAGSDTQYF.